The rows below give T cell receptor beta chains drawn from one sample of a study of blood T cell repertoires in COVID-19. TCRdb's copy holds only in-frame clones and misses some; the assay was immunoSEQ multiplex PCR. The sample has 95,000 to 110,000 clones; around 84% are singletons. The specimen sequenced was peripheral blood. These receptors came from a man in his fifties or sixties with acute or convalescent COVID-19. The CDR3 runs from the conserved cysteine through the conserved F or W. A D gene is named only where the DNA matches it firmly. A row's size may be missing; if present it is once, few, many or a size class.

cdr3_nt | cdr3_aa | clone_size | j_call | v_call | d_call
TGTGCCAGCCGTCCTTGGACTAGCGGGAATGAGCAGTTCTTC | CASRPWTSGNEQFF | NA | TRBJ2-1 | TRBV27 | TRBD2
TGCGCCAGCAGCCAAGACCCGGGACAGAGAAACATTCAGTACTTC | CASSQDPGQRNIQYF | NA | TRBJ2-4 | TRBV5-1 | TRBD1
TGTGCCAGCAGCCCAACCGGGACAGGAGAGAGATCACCCCTCCACTTT | CASSPTGTGERSPLHF | NA | TRBJ1-6 | TRBV16 | TRBD1
TGCGCCAGCAGCCAAGGCAGCGTACCTAATCAGCCCCAGCATTTT | CASSQGSVPNQPQHF | few | TRBJ1-5 | TRBV4-1 | NA
TGCGCCAGCGGACAGGGGGCGTCGAATCACTATGGCTACACCTTC | CASGQGASNHYGYTF | few | TRBJ1-2 | TRBV5-1 | TRBD1
TGCGCCAGCAGCTTGGCCCAGGGGATCGGGGAGCTGTTTTTT | CASSLAQGIGELFF | NA | TRBJ2-2 | TRBV5-1 | NA
TGTGCCAGCAGCCGGTCTAACAGGGTTGGAGAGACCCAGTACTTC | CASSRSNRVGETQYF | few | TRBJ2-5 | TRBV3-1/TRBV3-2 | NA
TGTGCCAGTAGTACCCGGGGCAGGGGGCGGGAGCAGCCCCAGCATTTT | CASSTRGRGREQPQHF | many | TRBJ1-5 | TRBV19 | TRBD1
TGTGCTAGTGGTTTGAGGATAGCGGGCCGCTCCTACAATGAGCAGTTCTTC | CASGLRIAGRSYNEQFF | NA | TRBJ2-1 | TRBV12-5 | TRBD2
TGCGCCAGCAGTGAGTCGATACAGGCGGCTGAAGCTTTCTTT | CASSESIQAAEAFF | NA | TRBJ1-1 | TRBV10-1 | NA
TGCGCCAGCAGCTTGACTAGCGATTTATTCTACAATGAGCAGTTCTTC | CASSLTSDLFYNEQFF | NA | TRBJ2-1 | TRBV5-1 | TRBD2
TGCAGTGCAACTCAGGGCTACGAGCAGTACTTC | CSATQGYEQYF | NA | TRBJ2-7 | TRBV20-1 | NA
TGTGCCAGCAGCCAGGACAGGGCTAGGGAAAAACTGTTTTTT | CASSQDRAREKLFF | NA | TRBJ1-4 | TRBV5-5 | TRBD1
TGCGCCAGCAGCTTGAAAAACCTCCGCGGGAGTAAGTACTTC | CASSLKNLRGSKYF | NA | TRBJ2-7 | TRBV5-1 | TRBD2
TGTGCCAGCAGCGTAGGCCAGTCGACCTACGAGCAGTACTTC | CASSVGQSTYEQYF | NA | TRBJ2-7 | TRBV9 | NA
TGTGCCAGCAGTAGGGAGGGCCAAGATACGCAGTATTTT | CASSREGQDTQYF | once | TRBJ2-3 | TRBV6-5 | TRBD2
TGTGCTAGCAGCTTATCCGGGGACCAAGAGACCCAGTACTTC | CASSLSGDQETQYF | NA | TRBJ2-5 | TRBV7-7 | NA
TGTGCCAGCTCACCACCCGGCCCGACGGCAGACTTGAATCAGCCCCAGCATTTT | CASSPPGPTADLNQPQHF | NA | TRBJ1-5 | TRBV18 | NA
TGCGCCAGCAGCTTGGGAACTAGCAGTTTCACAGATACGCAGTATTTT | CASSLGTSSFTDTQYF | NA | TRBJ2-3 | TRBV5-1 | NA
TGTGCCAGCAGCGGGCAGTACGAGCAGTACTTC | CASSGQYEQYF | NA | TRBJ2-7 | TRBV13 | NA
TGTGCCAGCAGCGGTCTAGCGGGGAAATACAATGAGCAGTTCTTC | CASSGLAGKYNEQFF | NA | TRBJ2-1 | TRBV9 | TRBD2
TGTGCCAGCAGTCTCGCCGGGACAGGGTATAATTCACCCCTCCACTTT | CASSLAGTGYNSPLHF | NA | TRBJ1-6 | TRBV28 | TRBD1
TGCGCCAGCAGTGGGACAGGGGGCTACAATGAGCAGTTCTTC | CASSGTGGYNEQFF | NA | TRBJ2-1 | TRBV10-2 | TRBD1
TGTGCCAGCAGTTTTAGGGGAGGCACTGAAGCTTTCTTT | CASSFRGGTEAFF | NA | TRBJ1-1 | TRBV12-3/TRBV12-4 | NA
TGCGCCACGACAGATTATAGCAATCAGCCCCAGCATTTT | CATTDYSNQPQHF | NA | TRBJ1-5 | TRBV10-2 | NA
TGTGCCAGTAGTATCCAGGGTCTGGATGAAAAACTGTTTTTT | CASSIQGLDEKLFF | NA | TRBJ1-4 | TRBV19 | NA
TGTGCCAGCAGCTTTCCAGGGGTAGCTAACTATGGCTACACCTTC | CASSFPGVANYGYTF | NA | TRBJ1-2 | TRBV7-9 | NA
TGTGCCAGCAGCTTACAGGGACAGGGGAGCGAGACCCAGTACTTC | CASSLQGQGSETQYF | NA | TRBJ2-5 | TRBV11-2 | TRBD1
TGCAGCGGGGACACCAACTACAATGAGCAGTTCTTC | CSGDTNYNEQFF | NA | TRBJ2-1 | TRBV29-1 | NA
TGCGCCAGCAGCTTGGGAGCGGGAGAGAAGGCCAATGAGCAGTTCTTC | CASSLGAGEKANEQFF | NA | TRBJ2-1 | TRBV5-1 | TRBD2
TGTGCCAGCAGCTTGGCAGGTACTGGAAACACCATATATTTT | CASSLAGTGNTIYF | NA | TRBJ1-3 | TRBV5-6 | NA
TGTGCCAGCAGTTTATATCTCGGAAACACCATATATTTT | CASSLYLGNTIYF | NA | TRBJ1-3 | TRBV28 | NA
TGTGCCAGCAGTAGACAGGGGGCCCAAGAGACCCAGTACTTC | CASSRQGAQETQYF | once | TRBJ2-5 | TRBV27 | TRBD1
TGTGCCACCAGTGTTCCCCAGGGGCCCAACTATGGCTACACCTTC | CATSVPQGPNYGYTF | NA | TRBJ1-2 | TRBV24-1 | NA
TGCGCCAGCAGCTTACGGGGAGGCTACGAGCAGTACTTC | CASSLRGGYEQYF | NA | TRBJ2-7 | TRBV5-1 | NA
TGTGCCAGCAGCCTGACAGGACCCAAGACCCAGTACTTC | CASSLTGPKTQYF | NA | TRBJ2-5 | TRBV12-3/TRBV12-4 | NA
TGTGCCAGCAGTTCACCCGGACAGGGGGATGGCTACACCTTC | CASSSPGQGDGYTF | NA | TRBJ1-2 | TRBV28 | TRBD1
TGTGCAAGTCGCCCCCGAGTTCGGGAGAGCGGGTACGAGCAGTACTTC | CASRPRVRESGYEQYF | NA | TRBJ2-7 | TRBV12-2 | NA
TGTGCCAGTAGCGGGACACCTTTAGTTCCCCAGCATTTT | CASSGTPLVPQHF | NA | TRBJ1-5 | TRBV19 | NA
TGTGCCACCCTAGGAGGGACAGGGTACTACTCTGGAAACACCATATATTTT | CATLGGTGYYSGNTIYF | once | TRBJ1-3 | TRBV10-3 | TRBD1
TGTGCCAGCAGCTGGGGGGACCGATCTAGAGGAGGGGCCAACGTCCTGACTTTC | CASSWGDRSRGGANVLTF | NA | TRBJ2-6 | TRBV5-4 | NA
TGTGCCAGTAGCACCGGCCCCGACAGGGGGGGGCGGAACACTGAAGCTTTCTTT | CASSTGPDRGGRNTEAFF | NA | TRBJ1-1 | TRBV19 | TRBD1
TGTGCCAGTAGTAGTTCCCGCCTAGCGGGTCCCCTGTACTTC | CASSSSRLAGPLYF | once | TRBJ2-5 | TRBV19 | TRBD2
TGTGCCAGCAGGAATAGCGGGAGCTCCTACAATGAGCAGTTCTTC | CASRNSGSSYNEQFF | NA | TRBJ2-1 | TRBV6-5 | TRBD2
TGCGCCAGCAGCTCGTTCGGGACAGACTATGGCTACACCTTC | CASSSFGTDYGYTF | NA | TRBJ1-2 | TRBV5-1 | TRBD1
TGTGCCAGCAGCGGGGACAGATTGAATGAAAAACTGTTTTTT | CASSGDRLNEKLFF | NA | TRBJ1-4 | TRBV9 | TRBD1
TGTGCCAGCTCACCACCGACGGGACAGGGGATCGGAAAACTGTTTTTT | CASSPPTGQGIGKLFF | NA | TRBJ1-4 | TRBV18 | TRBD1
TGTGCCACCAGCAGAGGAGGTAACACTGAGACCCAGTACTTC | CATSRGGNTETQYF | few | TRBJ2-5 | TRBV15 | NA
TGTGCCAGCAGTACGGAGTTTGGGTCTGATAGGTTCTTT | CASSTEFGSDRFF | NA | TRBJ1-1 | TRBV12-3/TRBV12-4 | NA
TGTGCCAGCGACCCAAGGGGGGGAGGAACTGAAGCTTTCTTT | CASDPRGGGTEAFF | NA | TRBJ1-1 | TRBV2 | NA
TGTGCCAGCAGTACTACTAGTAAGGGGGCGAGCTACACCTTC | CASSTTSKGASYTF | NA | TRBJ1-2 | TRBV28 | TRBD1
TGTGCCAGCTCACAGTCGGCTAGCGGGTACAATGAGCAGTTCTTC | CASSQSASGYNEQFF | NA | TRBJ2-1 | TRBV18 | TRBD2
TGTGCCAGTAGTATGAGGGGGGGTCAGCTGTTTTTT | CASSMRGGQLFF | few | TRBJ2-2 | TRBV19 | NA
TGTGCCACCAGTGGATGGACTAGCGGGAGTGCAGATACGCAGTATTTT | CATSGWTSGSADTQYF | NA | TRBJ2-3 | TRBV24-1 | TRBD2
TGCGCCAGCAGCCAAGCAGGGGCGCAGTATTTT | CASSQAGAQYF | NA | TRBJ2-3 | TRBV4-3 | NA
TGTGCCAGTGGAACGGGGTCCTATGGCTACACCTTC | CASGTGSYGYTF | NA | TRBJ1-2 | TRBV19 | NA
TGTGCCAGTACTAGGGAAACCACGGGGGCCGGGGAGCTGTTTTTT | CASTRETTGAGELFF | NA | TRBJ2-2 | TRBV19 | NA
TGTGCCAGCAGCCCCCTCAGGGGACAGCCCCAGCATTTT | CASSPLRGQPQHF | NA | TRBJ1-5 | TRBV3-1/TRBV3-2 | NA
TGTGCCAGCAGCTCTCCGGGACAGGGACTTGGCGAGCAGTACTTC | CASSSPGQGLGEQYF | NA | TRBJ2-7 | TRBV7-9 | TRBD1
TGTGCCAGCTCACCCCGACAGGGGGATGAGCAGTTCTTC | CASSPRQGDEQFF | once | TRBJ2-1 | TRBV18 | TRBD1